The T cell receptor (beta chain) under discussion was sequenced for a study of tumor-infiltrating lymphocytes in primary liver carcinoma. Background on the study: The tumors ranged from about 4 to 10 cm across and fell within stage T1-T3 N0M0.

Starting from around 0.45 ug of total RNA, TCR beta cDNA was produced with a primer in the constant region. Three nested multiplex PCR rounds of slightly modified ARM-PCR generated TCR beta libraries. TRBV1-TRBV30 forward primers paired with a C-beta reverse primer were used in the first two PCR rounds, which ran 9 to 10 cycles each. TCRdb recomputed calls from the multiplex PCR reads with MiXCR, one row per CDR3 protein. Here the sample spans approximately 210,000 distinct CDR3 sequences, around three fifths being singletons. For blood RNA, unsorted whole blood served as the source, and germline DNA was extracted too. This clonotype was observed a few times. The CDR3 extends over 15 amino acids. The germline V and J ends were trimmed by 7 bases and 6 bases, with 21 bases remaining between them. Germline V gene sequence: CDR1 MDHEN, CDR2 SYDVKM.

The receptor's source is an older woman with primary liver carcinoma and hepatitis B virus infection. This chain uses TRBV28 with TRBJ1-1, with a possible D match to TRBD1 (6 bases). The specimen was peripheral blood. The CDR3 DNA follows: TGTGCCAGCACCCCATGGCGCAGGGGAAGCCCTGAAGCTTTCTTT. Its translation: CASTPWRRGSPEAFF.